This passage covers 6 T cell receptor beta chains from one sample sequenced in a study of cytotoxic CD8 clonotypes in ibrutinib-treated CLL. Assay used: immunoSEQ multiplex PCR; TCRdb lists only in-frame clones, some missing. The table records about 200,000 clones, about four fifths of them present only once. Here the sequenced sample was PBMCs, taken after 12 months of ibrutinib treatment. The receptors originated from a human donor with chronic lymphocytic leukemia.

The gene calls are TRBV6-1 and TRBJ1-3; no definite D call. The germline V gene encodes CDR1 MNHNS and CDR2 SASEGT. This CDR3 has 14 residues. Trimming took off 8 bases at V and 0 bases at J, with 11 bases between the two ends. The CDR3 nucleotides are TGTGCCAGCTGTCTGGGGAGCTCTGGAAACACCATATATTTT. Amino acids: CASCLGSSGNTIYF.

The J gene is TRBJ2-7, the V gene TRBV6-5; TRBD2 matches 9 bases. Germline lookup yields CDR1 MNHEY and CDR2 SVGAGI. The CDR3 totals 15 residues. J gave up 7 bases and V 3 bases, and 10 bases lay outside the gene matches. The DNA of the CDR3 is TGTGCCAGCAGTTATCGGGCGGGAGGGCCGCGGGAGCAGTACTTC. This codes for CASSYRAGGPREQYF.

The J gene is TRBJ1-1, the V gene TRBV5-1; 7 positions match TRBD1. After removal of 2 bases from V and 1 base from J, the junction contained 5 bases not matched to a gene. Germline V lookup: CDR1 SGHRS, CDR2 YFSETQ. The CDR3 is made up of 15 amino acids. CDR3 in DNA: TGCGCCAGCAGCTTTGGACAGGCGAGGAACACTGAAGCTTTCTTT. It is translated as CASSFGQARNTEAFF.

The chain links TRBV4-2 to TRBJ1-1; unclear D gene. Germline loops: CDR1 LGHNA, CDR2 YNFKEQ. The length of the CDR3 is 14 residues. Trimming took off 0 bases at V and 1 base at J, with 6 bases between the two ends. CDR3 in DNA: TGTGCCAGCAGCCAAGATTTCGGGAACACTGAAGCTTTCTTT. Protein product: CASSQDFGNTEAFF.

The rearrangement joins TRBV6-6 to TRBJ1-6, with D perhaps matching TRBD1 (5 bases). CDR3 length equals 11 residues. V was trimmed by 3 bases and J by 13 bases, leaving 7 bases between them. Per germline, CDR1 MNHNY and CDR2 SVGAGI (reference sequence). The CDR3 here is CASSYGDPLHF. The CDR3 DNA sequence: TGTGCCAGCAGTTATGGGGACCCCCTCCACTTT.

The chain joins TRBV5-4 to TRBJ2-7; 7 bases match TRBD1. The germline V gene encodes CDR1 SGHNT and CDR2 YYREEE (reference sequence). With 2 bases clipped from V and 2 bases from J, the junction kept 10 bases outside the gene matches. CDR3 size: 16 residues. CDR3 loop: CASSFGTDPLAYEQYF. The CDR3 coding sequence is TGTGCCAGCAGCTTCGGGACAGACCCGCTGGCCTACGAGCAGTACTTC.